The 26 T cell receptor beta chains listed next were all sequenced from one sample in a study of beta chain features in type 1 diabetes. Their recognized antigens are unknown. Isolated RNA was reverse transcribed in full, so expressed TCRB transcripts were sequenced. Sequencing was performed with immunoSEQ multiplex PCR; in TCRdb, only in-frame clones are kept and a portion is missing. The sample holds about 150,000 clones; 7% to 9.5% are singletons and the top ten take 0.7%. Study results and limitations: A moderate, significant TCRB CDR3 shortening appeared in type 1 diabetes across four CD4+ subsets.

What was sequenced was central memory CD4+ T cells from blood. The receptors derive from a woman aged 25 to 39 with type 1 diabetes.

As regards this clone: The junction and the germline gene differ at one end; a read error may be behind it. V gene TRBV6-6 combines with J gene TRBJ1-5; D is undetermined. Germline V CDR1 and CDR2: MNHNY, SVGAGI (reference sequence). CDR3 length equals 12 residues. The CDR3 protein is CASTYGPRPQHF. In DNA form, the CDR3 reads TGTGCCAGCACTTACGGCCCCCGGCCCCAGCATTTT.

This clone was detected a few times. V usage is TRBV11-3 and J usage is TRBJ2-1; D may be TRBD2 (6 bases). There are 15 residues in the CDR3. V lost 6 bases to trimming and J lost 3 bases, with 15 bases between them. Germline assignment: CDR1 SGHNT and CDR2 YENEEA. CDR3 sequence reads: CASSPRVGGYNEQFF. Here the CDR3 DNA reads TGTGCCAGCAGTCCCAGGGTGGGAGGCTACAATGAGCAGTTCTTC.

The chain joins TRBV5-1 to TRBJ2-5, with TRBD2 matching 12 bases. V trimming: 5 bases; J trimming: 5 bases; junction bases outside the gene matches: 7. This CDR3 is 15 amino acids long. Germline assignment: CDR1 SGHRS and CDR2 YFSETQ. The CDR3 loop is CASSLTSGSHETQYF. CDR3 DNA: TGCGCCAGCAGTCTGACTAGCGGGAGTCATGAGACCCAGTACTTC. Full variable domain (rest looked up from reference TRBV5-1 and TRBJ2-5): KAGVTQTPRYLIKTRGQQVTLSCSPISGHRSVSWYQQTPGQGLQFLFEYFSETQRNKGNFPGRFSGRQFSNSRSEMNVSTLELGDSALYLCASSLTSGSHETQYFGPGTRLLVL.

This clone occurred a few times. CDR3 nucleotide sequence: TGTGCCAGCAATCCAACAGGGAGCACCGGGGAGCTGTTTTTT. Translating it yields CASNPTGSTGELFF. The J gene is TRBJ2-2, the V gene TRBV2, with D tentatively TRBD1 (6 bases). Trimming removed 7 bases at V and 4 bases at J, with 13 bases between. From germline, CDR1 is SNHLY and CDR2 FYNNEI. The CDR3 has 14 amino acids.

The chain combines TRBV5-1 with TRBJ2-5; the match to TRBD1 covers 10 bases. With 4 bases clipped from V and 3 bases from J, the junction kept 6 bases outside the gene matches. CDR1 and CDR2 (germline): SGHRS, YFSETQ. The CDR3 has 15 residues. The CDR3 sequence is CASSRTGTGEETQYF. In DNA form, the CDR3 reads TGCGCCAGCAGCAGGACCGGGACAGGGGAAGAGACCCAGTACTTC.

This clone has just one count. DNA for the CDR3: TGTGCCAGCAGCCAAGGACTAGCGGGAGTTTTGGAGCAGTTCTTC. Its protein is CASSQGLAGVLEQFF. The rearrangement uses TRBV4-2 and TRBJ2-1; TRBD2 agrees at 12 bases. V shed 1 base and J 10 bases; nucleotides not matched to a gene: 5. Germline V gives CDR1 LGHNA, CDR2 YNFKEQ. CDR3 length: 15 residues.

The chain joins TRBV20-1 to TRBJ1-1, with D possibly matching TRBD1 (5 bases). From germline, CDR1 is DFQATT and CDR2 SNEGSKA (reference sequence). The CDR3 extends over 11 amino acids. V shed 5 bases and J shed 6 bases, with 10 bases lying between them. DNA for the CDR3: TGCAGTGCTCCCGGGACTCCTGAAGCTTTCTTT. Translated: CSAPGTPEAFF.

This chain links TRBV7-9 with TRBJ1-5; D is perhaps TRBD1 (5 bases). V was clipped by 2 bases and J by 7 bases, with 9 bases between them. CDR1 and CDR2 (germline): SEHNR, FQNEAQ (reference sequence). The CDR3 runs 13 residues. In DNA, the CDR3 is TGTGCCAGCAGCTTACCAGGGATGCAGCCCCAGCATTTT. Translation: CASSLPGMQPQHF.

The table lists this clone with a few counts. The rearrangement joins TRBV7-9 to TRBJ1-2, with D uncertain. CDR3 length equals 13 residues. Trimming cost V 3 bases and J 6 bases, with 11 bases left between them. Germline V gene lookup returns CDR1 SEHNR and CDR2 FQNEAQ (reference sequence). CDR3 sequence: CASSFRGFNGYTF. CDR3 bases: TGTGCCAGCAGCTTTCGGGGTTTTAATGGCTACACCTTC.

Only a few counts were recorded for this clone. The chain employs TRBV7-2 and TRBJ2-5, with D unresolved. V lost 4 bases and J lost 5, with 8 bases in between. Per germline, CDR1 SGHTA and CDR2 FQGNSA. This CDR3 region has 12 residues. The CDR3 region has the DNA TGTGCCAGCAGCTACCACGGGGAGACCCAGTACTTC. Amino acids: CASSYHGETQYF. The whole variable domain, filled in from reference TRBV7-2 and TRBJ2-5, reads GAGVSQSPSNKVTEKGKDVELRCDPISGHTALYWYRQSLGQGLEFLIYFQGNSAPDKSGLPSDRFSAERTGGSVSTLTIQRTQQEDSAVYLCASSYHGETQYFGPGTRLLVL.

This clone was found a few times. This chain links TRBV29-1 with TRBJ2-7; maybe TRBD2 (5 bases). This CDR3 spans 14 amino acids. CDR1 and CDR2 (germline): SQVTM, ANQGSEA. Trimming left V 6 bases short and J 5 bases short, with 20 bases between. The CDR3 sequence: CSVLGGVRADEQYF. The CDR3 DNA reads as TGCAGCGTCTTAGGAGGTGTCCGGGCTGACGAGCAGTACTTC.

This clone was seen more than once but under ten times. This chain connects TRBV6-6 to TRBJ1-4, with a weak D call TRBD1 (5 bases). Per the germline V gene, CDR1 is MNHNY and CDR2 is SVGAGI (reference sequence). V was shortened by 2 bases and J by 7 bases, with 11 bases between the two germline ends. The CDR3 has 14 residues. This chain's CDR3 is CASSYGGSGEKLFF. The CDR3 nucleotides read TGTGCCAGCAGTTACGGGGGGTCTGGTGAAAAACTGTTTTTT.

This clone has just a few counts. This rearrangement joins TRBV19 to TRBJ1-2, with TRBD1 matching 7 bases. This CDR3 is built from 15 residues. From germline, CDR1 is LNHDA and CDR2 SQIVND (reference sequence). V was clipped by 10 bases and J by 2 bases; unmatched bases: 13. The CDR3 loop is CATQPQDRRNYGYTF. As DNA, the CDR3 is TGTGCCACACAACCTCAGGACAGGAGAAACTATGGCTACACCTTC.

This clone was observed a few times. The chain joins TRBV15 to TRBJ2-7; 9 nucleotides agree with TRBD1. With 5 bases clipped from V and 2 bases from J, the junction kept 4 bases outside the gene matches. The CDR3 loop spans 14 amino acids. CDR1 LNHNV and CDR2 YYDKDF come from the germline V gene (reference sequence). The CDR3, as DNA: TGTGCCACCAGCTCTGGGACAGGGACCTACGAGCAGTACTTC. This sequence encodes CATSSGTGTYEQYF.

The chain uses TRBV9 and TRBJ1-1; D is unclear. The V end lost 9 bases, the J end lost 1 base, and 22 bases lay between the germline ends. This CDR3 spans 16 amino acids. In germline, CDR1 is SGDLS, CDR2 YYNGEE. The CDR3 sequence is CATPTPITHRNTEAFF. DNA of the CDR3: TGTGCCACCCCCACTCCCATCACCCACAGGAACACTGAAGCTTTCTTT. Together with reference TRBV9 and TRBJ1-1, the CDR3 gives the full variable domain: DSGVTQTPKHLITATGQRVTLRCSPRSGDLSVYWYQQSLDQGLQFLIQYYNGEERAKGNILERFSAQQFPDLHSELNLSSLELGDSALYFCATPTPITHRNTEAFFGQGTRLTVV.

This clone was found a few times. The genes are TRBV5-4 and TRBJ2-3; D may be TRBD2 (6 bases). This CDR3 has 15 residues. The V gene's germline CDR1 is SGHNT and CDR2 YYREEE (reference sequence). V shed 4 bases and J shed 11 bases, with 23 bases lying between them. The DNA for the CDR3 is TGTGCCAGCAGCGGTGGTGGGGACTTAAGATATGTGCAGTATTTT. It translates to CASSGGGDLRYVQYF.

This clone turned up a few times. This chain links TRBV30 with TRBJ1-3; D not certain. Per germline, CDR1 GTSNPN and CDR2 SVGIG (reference sequence). The length of the CDR3 is 15 residues. Trimming pared 0 bases from V and 0 bases from J, leaving 9 bases between. The CDR3 spells CAWSVGSNSGNTIYF. The CDR3 nucleotides read TGTGCCTGGAGTGTCGGTTCCAACTCTGGAAACACCATATATTTT.

This clone was counted only a few times. The V call is TRBV28, the J call TRBJ2-6, with TRBD2 as a possible D gene (7 bases). The V gene lost 7 bases and the J gene lost 4 bases, with 11 bases spanning the gap. CDR1 is MDHEN and CDR2 is SYDVKM in the germline V gene. The CDR3 spans 14 residues. The CDR3 region is CASIGGPGANVLTF. In nucleotides, the CDR3 is TGTGCCAGCATCGGGGGGCCGGGGGCCAACGTCCTGACTTTC. Supplemented by reference TRBV28 and TRBJ2-6, the full variable domain reads DVKVTQSSRYLVKRTGEKVFLECVQDMDHENMFWYRQDPGLGLRLIYFSYDVKMKEKGDIPEGYSVSREKKERFSLILESASTNQTSMYLCASIGGPGANVLTFGAGSRLTVL.

To note about this clone: One junction end disagrees with the germline gene, perhaps due to a read error. This rearrangement joins TRBV9 to TRBJ1-2; tentatively, D is TRBD1 (6 bases). This CDR3 contains 13 residues. Germline V gene sequence: CDR1 SGDLS, CDR2 YYNGEE. CDR3: CASSKQGNHGYTF. DNA of the CDR3: TGTGCCAGCAGTAAACAGGGTAACCATGGCTACACCTTC. Full variable domain (rest looked up from reference TRBV9 and TRBJ1-2): DSGVTQTPKHLITATGQRVTLRCSPRSGDLSVYWYQQSLDQGLQFLIQYYNGEERAKGNILERFSAQQFPDLHSELNLSSLELGDSALYFCASSKQGNHGYTFGSGTRLTVV.

In this sample, this clone turned up a few times. The gene calls are TRBV4-1 and TRBJ2-1, with 14 nucleotides matching TRBD2. Germline trimming cut 1 base from V and 11 bases from J; bases unmatched to any gene: 10. Per germline, CDR1 MGHRA and CDR2 YSYEKL. CDR3 length: 17 residues. The CDR3 bases are TGCGCCAGCAGCCAAGGAGGACAGGGGACTAGCGGGAGTAAGCAGTTCTTC. Translated, it gives CASSQGGQGTSGSKQFF.

CDR3 sequence reads: CASSSGGSKYEQYF. CDR3 in DNA: TGTGCCAGCAGTTCAGGCGGGAGCAAATACGAGCAGTACTTC. This chain joins TRBV28 and TRBJ2-7; 7 positions agree with TRBD2. After removal of 4 bases from V and 4 bases from J, the junction contained 7 bases not matched to a gene. This CDR3 contains 14 residues. Per germline, CDR1 MDHEN and CDR2 SYDVKM.

V is TRBV30 and J is TRBJ2-6; D not resolved. Germline V gene lookup returns CDR1 GTSNPN and CDR2 SVGIG (reference sequence). V dropped 0 bases and J dropped 4 bases, with 10 bases sitting between them. The CDR3 is made up of 15 amino acids. The CDR3 sequence: CAWSVGLSGANVLTF. In nucleotides, the CDR3 is TGTGCCTGGAGTGTCGGGTTATCCGGGGCCAACGTCCTGACTTTC.

This clone was detected a few times. The chain recombines TRBV29-1 with TRBJ1-1; D call uncertain. The germline CDR1 and CDR2 sequences are SQVTM and ANQGSEA. This CDR3 comprises 14 residues. Trimming took 5 bases from V and 3 from J, leaving 16 bases between them. CDR3 sequence: CSVSEANGYTEAFF. The CDR3 DNA reads TGCAGCGTTAGTGAGGCAAACGGATACACTGAAGCTTTCTTT.

On this clone: This likely traces to a read error, being one base from a far larger clone. The same CDR3 can be traced to other DNA sequences in this sample. This chain joins TRBV7-3 and TRBJ2-1; D is uncertain. Between the trimmed V and J ends, which lost 5 bases and 2 bases, there was a span of 10 bases. In germline, CDR1 is SGHTA, CDR2 FQGTGA. CDR3 length equals 14 residues. As DNA, the CDR3 is TGTGCCAGCAGCCGAGGAGAAGCCTACAATGAGCAGTTCTTC. Its translation: CASSRGEAYNEQFF.

About this clone itself: A read error may account for a junction end that differs from germline. The gene calls are TRBV10-3 and TRBJ1-1; D not certain. Germline V gene sequence: CDR1 ENHRY, CDR2 SYGVKD. This CDR3 has 14 residues. The CDR3, as DNA: TGTGCCATCAGTGAGGCAAACGGGATCCCTGATGCTTTCTTT. It translates to CAISEANGIPDAFF.

The chain recombines TRBV28 with TRBJ1-4; D is ambiguous. This CDR3 is built from 12 residues. V was clipped by 2 bases and J by 8 bases, with 6 bases between them. Germline CDR1 reads MDHEN; CDR2 reads SYDVKM. The CDR3 sequence is CASSLSREKLFF. DNA for the CDR3: TGTGCCAGCAGTTTAAGTCGGGAAAAACTGTTTTTT. Drawing the rest from reference TRBV28 and TRBJ1-4, the complete variable domain is DVKVTQSSRYLVKRTGEKVFLECVQDMDHENMFWYRQDPGLGLRLIYFSYDVKMKEKGDIPEGYSVSREKKERFSLILESASTNQTSMYLCASSLSREKLFFGSGTQLSVL.